This TCR beta chain was recovered during a study of radiation and T cells in renal cell carcinoma (dated by TCRdb to about 2020). Some background on the complete study: A total of 53 samples underwent TCR beta sequencing, made up of 25 or so tumors and approximately 27 peripheral blood samples. The last blood draw occurred 4 weeks after radiation, at the same time as nephrectomy. Across all 50 or so samples, several million unique CDR3 nucleotide sequences encoding 2.5 million to 3 million unique CDR3 amino acid sequences were identified.

The V end gives up 5 bases and the J end 0 bases, leaving 5 bases in the junction not matched to a gene. The CDR3 holds 16 amino acids from the cysteine to the phenylalanine. Only the CDR3 DNA stays, 48 bases, in frame from base 1. The germline V gene (reference sequence) yields LNHDA for CDR1 and SQIVND for CDR2. According to the study, the label for this sample's time point signals: blood 4 weeks post-SBRT, at nephrectomy. What the treatment or condition label conveys for this sample: 15 Gy SBRT to primary tumor, nephrectomy 4 weeks later. Samples were obtained from a clinical trial, in which 15 Gy stereotactic body radiation therapy was delivered to primary renal cell carcinomas and nephrectomy was performed 4 weeks later. Serial peripheral blood from radiation-treated patients was sampled at baseline, 2 weeks and 4 weeks after SBRT to track tumor-enriched clonotypes. Every patient had renal cell carcinoma of clear cell pathology. The QIAamp DNA Blood Mini Kit (Qiagen) was used to prepare genomic DNA for TCR sequencing. The analyses included only samples that passed all quality control checks.

TCR beta libraries were generated from genomic DNA with the immunoSEQ kit, following the manufacturer's recommendations. To prepare the libraries, a first multiplex PCR with proprietary primers was run, followed by a second PCR that added unique barcodes, and a bead cleanup was done after each round. Each sample batch included a kit-provided positive control reaction and a negative control reaction. The final libraries underwent checking on an Agilent 4200 TapeStation D1000 ScreenTape, volumetric pooling, and quantification by qPCR. An Illumina NextSeq500 fitted with a MidOutput 150-cycle cartridge performed the sequencing, running 156 Read1 cycles and 15 Index1 cycles with the kit's custom primers. The pooled library was loaded at about 1 pM with about 20% PhiX control spiked in. Per the authors' processing: Vendor-processed data were analyzed in R, and a clonotype was defined as all T cells sharing the same CDR3 nucleotide sequence. For clone abundance analyses, frequencies were normalized to the 10,000 most abundant clones in each sample. Public T cell clones, which averaged fewer than five per sample, were excluded before analysis. Tumor-enriched clonotypes and baseline blood-enriched clonotypes were defined as those with an abundance difference of at least 32-fold between compartments. A beta-binomial differential abundance model was used to identify clonotypes that expanded or contracted between blood time points. Similarity between tumor and blood repertoires was quantified using the Baroni-Urbani and Buser coefficient, and groups were compared with two-tailed Wilcoxon tests in R. This is the immuneACCESS table as TCRdb keeps it, with only in-frame sequences that have V and J called. A part of the clones is gone; compared with another copy, unresolved V genes explain less than half, and the rest is unexplained. Clonal size and the V and J genes are those of that table, whereas D and trimming came from the DNA. The table for this sample lists roughly 45,000 clones; 82% of them were counted only once. The ten largest make up less than 35% of the sample.

The investigation overall reported the following: Blood repertoire dynamics were not followed beyond 4 weeks after treatment. Because pretreatment tumor biopsies were not available, the baseline intratumoral presence of clonotypes could not be determined. With a single-armed trial design, the study had no way to address how radiation dose or scheduling affects the TCR repertoire. In blood, the top tumor clonotypes increased between baseline and 2 weeks post-radiation and then shrank by 4 weeks, which suggests that tumor-resident clones expanded only transiently.

In regard to this clone: The target of this receptor is not known. No quality values exist for individual bases; no much larger clone is one base distant.

The origin of this receptor is an older woman with renal cell carcinoma. In this chain, TRBV19 is recombined with TRBJ2-2; 8 junctional bases match TRBD1. This specimen was blood, taken from a patient whose treatment included radiotherapy and nephrectomy. The CDR3 protein is CASSAAGGPNTGELFF. DNA sequence: TGTGCCAGTAGTGCAGCAGGGGGCCCGAACACCGGGGAGCTGTTTTTT.